A single sample is the source of the 3 T cell receptor beta chains below, sequenced in a study of metastatic and nonmetastatic thyroid tumors (dated by TCRdb to 2019 to 2021). The library was generated by PCR. Sequenced using an Illumina HiSeq 4000. TCRdb reran the public reads through fastp at Q25 and MiXCR, keeping productive beta chains. The sample table records fewer than 20,000 clones; about 20% of these occur just once. The ten largest clones take up about a sixth of the sample. Before undergoing thyroid surgery, none of the patients had been given any kind of treatment. Sequencing input: tumor tissue. All receptors come from a female donor with papillary thyroid cancer or a benign thyroid nodule (not recorded which). Some clones in this sample may be carry-over from other donors' samples.

V and J are TRBV28 and TRBJ1-2; TRBD1 might be the D (5 bases). Germline CDR1 is MDHEN and CDR2 is SYDVKM. V lost 6 bases and J 4 bases, leaving 21 bases between the germline ends. The CDR3 extends over 16 amino acids. The CDR3: CASREPGGRGFYGYTF. The DNA for the CDR3 is TGTGCCAGCAGAGAACCCGGGGGGAGGGGATTCTATGGCTACACCTTC.

The chain combines TRBV20-1 with TRBJ2-2, with 10 bases lining up with TRBD1. Losses at the gene ends were 6 bases for V and 6 bases for J; bases not matched to a gene: 7. The CDR3 sequence is 14 residues long. Germline V CDR1 and CDR2: DFQATT, SNEGSKA (reference sequence). The CDR3 bases are TGCAGTGCGGGACAGGGGCCCCATTCCGGGGAGCTGTTTTTT. It specifies CSAGQGPHSGELFF.

V and J are TRBV12-3 or TRBV12-4 and TRBJ2-1; D not resolved. Trimming stripped 3 bases from V and 6 bases from J, with 6 bases between. The CDR3 spans 12 residues. CDR3 region: CASSLGINEQFF. The CDR3 DNA sequence: TGTGCCAGCAGTTTGGGGATCAATGAGCAGTTCTTC.